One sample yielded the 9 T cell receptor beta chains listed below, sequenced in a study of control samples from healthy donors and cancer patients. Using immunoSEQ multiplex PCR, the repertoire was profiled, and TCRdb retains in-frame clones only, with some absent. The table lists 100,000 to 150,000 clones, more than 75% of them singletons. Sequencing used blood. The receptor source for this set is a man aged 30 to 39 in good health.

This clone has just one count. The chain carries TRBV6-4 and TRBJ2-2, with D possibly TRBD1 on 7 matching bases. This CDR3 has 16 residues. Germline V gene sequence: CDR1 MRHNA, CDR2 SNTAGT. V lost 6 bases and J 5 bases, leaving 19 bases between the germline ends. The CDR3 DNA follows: TGTGCCAGCAGGACCGGGGGCAGGGGGGTAACCGGGGAGCTGTTTTTT. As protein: CASRTGGRGVTGELFF.

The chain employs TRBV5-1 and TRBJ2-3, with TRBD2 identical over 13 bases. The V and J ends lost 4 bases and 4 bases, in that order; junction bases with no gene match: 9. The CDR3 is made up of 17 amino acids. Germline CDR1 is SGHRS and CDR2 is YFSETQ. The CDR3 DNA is TGCGCCAGCAGCCTACTGACTAGCGGGGGGCAGGCAGATACGCAGTATTTT. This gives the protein CASSLLTSGGQADTQYF.

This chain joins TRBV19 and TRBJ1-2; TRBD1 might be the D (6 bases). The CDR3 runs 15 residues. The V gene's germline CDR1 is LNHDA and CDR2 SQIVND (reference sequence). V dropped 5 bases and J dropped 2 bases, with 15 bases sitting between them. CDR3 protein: CASSPRAGGNYGYTF. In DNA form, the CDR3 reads TGTGCCAGTAGTCCCCGAGCTGGGGGCAACTATGGCTACACCTTC.

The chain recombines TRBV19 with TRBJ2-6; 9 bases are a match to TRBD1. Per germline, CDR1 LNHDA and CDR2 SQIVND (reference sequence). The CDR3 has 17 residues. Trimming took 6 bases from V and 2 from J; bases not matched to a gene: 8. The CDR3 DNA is TGTGCCAGTAGCAGTGGACAGGGGAGGACTGGGGCCAACGTCCTGACTTTC. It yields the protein CASSSGQGRTGANVLTF.

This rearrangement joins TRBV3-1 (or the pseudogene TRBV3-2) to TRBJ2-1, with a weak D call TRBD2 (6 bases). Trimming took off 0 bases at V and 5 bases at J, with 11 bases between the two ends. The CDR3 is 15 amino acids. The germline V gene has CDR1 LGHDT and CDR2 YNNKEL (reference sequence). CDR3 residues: CASSQDLASHNEQFF. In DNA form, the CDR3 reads TGTGCCAGCAGCCAAGACCTAGCGTCCCACAATGAGCAGTTCTTC.

CDR3 DNA: TGCGCCAGCAGCTTGGGGACAGCCGGAAACACCATATATTTT. Amino acids: CASSLGTAGNTIYF. This sequence joins TRBV5-1 and TRBJ1-3; D is possibly TRBD1 (6 bases). The length of the CDR3 is 14 residues. V was cut by 0 bases and J by 4 bases, with 8 bases left in between. The germline V gene encodes CDR1 SGHRS and CDR2 YFSETQ.

CDR3 in DNA: TGCGCCAGCAGCTGGGCCGGGACAGGGGAGAATGGCTACACCTTC. Translating it yields CASSWAGTGENGYTF. The genes are TRBV5-1 and TRBJ1-2; 10 bases are shared with TRBD1. Looked up from germline, CDR1 is SGHRS and CDR2 is YFSETQ. The CDR3 is 15 residues long. After removal of 3 bases from V and 6 bases from J, the junction contained 8 bases not matched to a gene.

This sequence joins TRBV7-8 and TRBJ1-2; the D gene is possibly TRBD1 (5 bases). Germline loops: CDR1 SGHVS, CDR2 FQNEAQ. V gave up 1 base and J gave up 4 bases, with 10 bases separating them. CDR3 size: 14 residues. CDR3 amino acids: CASSLERGSYGYTF. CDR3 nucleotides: TGTGCCAGCAGCTTAGAAAGGGGAAGCTATGGCTACACCTTC.

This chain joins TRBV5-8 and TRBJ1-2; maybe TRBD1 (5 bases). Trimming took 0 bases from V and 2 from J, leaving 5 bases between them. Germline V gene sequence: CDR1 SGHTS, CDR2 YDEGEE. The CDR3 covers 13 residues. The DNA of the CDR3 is TGTGCCAGCAGCTTGGACAGGAACTATGGCTACACCTTC. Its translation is CASSLDRNYGYTF.